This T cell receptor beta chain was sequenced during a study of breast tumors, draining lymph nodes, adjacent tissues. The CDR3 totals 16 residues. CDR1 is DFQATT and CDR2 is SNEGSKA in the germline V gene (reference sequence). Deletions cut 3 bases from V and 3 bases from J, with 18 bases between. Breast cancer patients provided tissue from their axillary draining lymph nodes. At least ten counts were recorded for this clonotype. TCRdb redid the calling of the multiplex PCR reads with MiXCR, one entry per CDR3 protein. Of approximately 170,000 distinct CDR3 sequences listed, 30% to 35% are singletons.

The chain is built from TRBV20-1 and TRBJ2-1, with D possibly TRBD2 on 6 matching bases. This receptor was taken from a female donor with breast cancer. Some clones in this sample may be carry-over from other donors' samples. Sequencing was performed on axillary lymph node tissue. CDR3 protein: CSARILQAGHYNEQFF. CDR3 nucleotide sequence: TGCAGTGCTAGGATACTGCAAGCGGGTCACTACAATGAGCAGTTCTTC.